What follows are 14 T cell receptor beta chains derived from one specimen sequenced in a study of cytomegalovirus exposure and HLA in healthy donors. 13 Jbeta primers and 60 Vbeta primers were used for the PCR. Sequencing was performed with immunoSEQ multiplex PCR; in TCRdb, only in-frame clones are kept and a portion is missing. Among some 97,000 clones listed, approximately 68% were seen once. Sequencing was carried out using PBMCs. These receptors originate from a woman younger than 30 in good health and CMV-seropositive.

The rearrangement links TRBV19 to TRBJ2-1, with 13 positions matching TRBD2. Trimming at V came to 3 bases and at J to 8 bases, leaving 4 bases not matched to a gene. Germline loops: CDR1 LNHDA, CDR2 SQIVND (reference sequence). The CDR3 contains 15 residues. The CDR3 sequence is CASSIRTSGSYEQFF. Here the CDR3 DNA reads TGTGCCAGTAGTATTCGGACTAGCGGGAGTTATGAGCAGTTCTTC.

The chain has TRBV19 and TRBJ1-4; perhaps TRBD1 as D (5 bases). V dropped 4 bases and J dropped 0 bases, with 9 bases sitting between them. This CDR3 is 15 amino acids long. CDR1 LNHDA and CDR2 SQIVND come from the germline V gene (reference sequence). This chain's CDR3 is CASSTQGTTNEKLFF. In DNA, the CDR3 is TGTGCCAGTAGTACCCAGGGAACAACTAATGAAAAACTGTTTTTT.

This clone was counted between two and nine times. The chain uses TRBV6-4 and TRBJ2-3; D is perhaps TRBD2 (6 bases). V lost 5 bases, J lost 3 bases, and 12 bases lay in between. Per the germline V gene, CDR1 is MRHNA and CDR2 is SNTAGT. The CDR3 is made up of 14 amino acids. This chain's CDR3 is CASSKAGGTDTQYF. CDR3 in DNA: TGTGCCAGCAGTAAAGCGGGCGGGACAGATACGCAGTATTTT.

This clone has only a few counts. This rearrangement joins TRBV30 to TRBJ1-5; TRBD1 matches 10 bases. Germline CDR1 GTSNPN, CDR2 SVGIG (reference sequence). With V trimmed by 2 bases and J by 2 bases, 9 bases remained unmatched. The CDR3 sequence is 17 residues long. In nucleotides, the CDR3 is TGTGCCTGGAGTAGCGCCCTGACAGGGGGCGGCAATCAGCCCCAGCATTTT. The encoded protein is CAWSSALTGGGNQPQHF.

The chain carries TRBV7-3 and TRBJ2-1; TRBD2 matches 10 bases. J lost 5 bases, V lost 6 bases, and 4 bases had no gene match. Germline V lookup: CDR1 SGHTA, CDR2 FQGTGA. The CDR3 is made up of 14 amino acids. The CDR3 bases are TGTGCCAGCAGTTGGACTAGCGGCAACAATGAGCAGTTCTTC. This gives the protein CASSWTSGNNEQFF.

This CDR3 reads CASSSSLAGGGETQYF. The DNA of the CDR3 is TGTGCCAGCAGTTCCTCACTAGCGGGAGGAGGCGAGACCCAGTACTTC. V is TRBV28 and J is TRBJ2-5, with 12 bases that match TRBD2. After removal of 4 bases from V and 5 bases from J, the junction contained 8 bases not matched to a gene. The CDR3 contains 16 residues. In germline, CDR1 is MDHEN, CDR2 SYDVKM.

This clone was seen at least ten times. The chain is built from TRBV19 and TRBJ2-3, with 14 bases lining up with TRBD2. CDR3 length equals 18 residues. Germline V gene sequence: CDR1 LNHDA, CDR2 SQIVND (reference sequence). V dropped 1 base and J dropped 1; count of bases not matched to a gene: 4. The CDR3 protein is CASSIGLAGGPGTDTQYF. Here the CDR3 DNA reads TGTGCCAGTAGTATAGGACTAGCGGGAGGGCCCGGCACAGATACGCAGTATTTT.

The table lists this clone with a few counts. The rearrangement joins TRBV6-1 to TRBJ1-1; 7 nucleotides match TRBD1. The CDR3 is 15 residues long. The ends lost 0 bases at V and 11 bases at J; junction bases unmatched: 12. Germline V lookup: CDR1 MNHNS, CDR2 SASEGT. In DNA, the CDR3 is TGTGCCAGCAGTGAAGCGACAGGGCCCAGACCGTGGGCTTTCTTT. It encodes CASSEATGPRPWAFF.

The rearrangement links TRBV7-9 to TRBJ2-3; TRBD1 matches 12 bases. This CDR3 region has 15 residues. From germline, CDR1 is SEHNR and CDR2 FQNEAQ (reference sequence). After removal of 3 bases from V and 6 bases from J, the junction contained 4 bases not matched to a gene. In nucleotides, the CDR3 is TGTGCCAGCAGCTTGGGACAGGGGGCAGCGGATACGCAGTATTTT. Translated: CASSLGQGAADTQYF. Filled out from reference TRBV7-9 and TRBJ2-3, the complete variable domain reads DTGVSQNPRHKITKRGQNVTFRCDPISEHNRLYWYRQTLGQGPEFLTYFQNEAQLEKSRLLSDRFSAERPKGSFSTLEIQRTEQGDSAMYLCASSLGQGAADTQYFGPGTRLTVL.

The gene calls are TRBV6-5 and TRBJ2-3; D is undetermined. This CDR3 has 13 residues. Germline V gene sequence: CDR1 MNHEY, CDR2 SVGAGI. V lost 5 bases and J lost 2, with 8 bases in between. Written as DNA, the CDR3 is TGTGCCAGCAGTCAAACTCTCACAGATACGCAGTATTTT. It specifies CASSQTLTDTQYF.

V and J are TRBV25-1 and TRBJ1-2, with D hard to call. This CDR3 contains 14 residues. CDR1 is MGHDK, CDR2 SYGVNS, per germline. The V and J ends lost 3 bases and 10 bases respectively, with 18 bases between them. CDR3 nucleotides: TGTGCCAGCAGTGAGACCGGGAGAGGTGATGTCTACACCTTC. The encoded protein is CASSETGRGDVYTF.

V usage is TRBV30 and J usage is TRBJ1-1; D is unresolved. V lost 3 bases, J lost 4 bases, and 3 bases lay in between. CDR3 length: 10 amino acids. Germline assignment: CDR1 GTSNPN and CDR2 SVGIG (reference sequence). The CDR3 loop reads CAWRATEAFF. DNA of the CDR3: TGTGCCTGGAGGGCCACTGAAGCTTTCTTT.

This chain connects TRBV2 to TRBJ2-7, with D possibly being TRBD1 (7 bases). Trimming cost V 6 bases and J 2 bases, with 14 bases left between them. In germline, CDR1 is SNHLY, CDR2 FYNNEI. The CDR3 has 14 amino acids. This chain's CDR3 is CASRRDSGPYEQYF. In nucleotides, the CDR3 is TGTGCCAGCAGGCGGGACAGCGGACCCTACGAGCAGTACTTC.

The V call is TRBV30, the J call TRBJ1-5, with D perhaps TRBD1 (5 bases). CDR3 length equals 15 residues. Trimming pared 0 bases from V and 0 bases from J, leaving 9 bases between. CDR1 GTSNPN and CDR2 SVGIG come from the germline V gene (reference sequence). The chain's CDR3 is CAWSVGAYSNQPQHF. The CDR3 nucleotides read TGTGCCTGGAGTGTAGGGGCATATAGCAATCAGCCCCAGCATTTT.